The text below deals with one T cell receptor (beta chain). Its antigen is undetermined. The CDR3 sequence is 15 residues long. Germline V gene data show CDR1 as SGHTA and CDR2 as FQGNSA. Unmatched junction bases numbered 7, after V lost 4 bases and J lost 8 bases. The data stem from a study of response to subunit inactivated influenza vaccine. TCRdb reprocessed the RT-PCR reads via MiXCR and lists one record per CDR3 protein. The table includes around 790,000 distinct CDR3 sequences, 21% detected once. Study-wide results and caveats: The authors suggested that few new T cells are recruited per seasonal influenza vaccination.

This TCR derives from a middle-aged man who received an inactivated influenza vaccine. This specimen was PBMCs from blood, taken about 5 days after vaccination. The gene calls are TRBV7-2 and TRBJ2-3, with TRBD2 identical over 12 bases. The CDR3 sequence is CASSSASGGASTQYF. The CDR3 DNA reads as TGTGCCAGCAGCTCAGCTAGCGGGGGGGCCAGTACGCAGTATTTT.